Listed here are 9 T cell receptor beta chains from one sample, sequenced in a study of radiation and T cells in renal cell carcinoma. Time point of the sample: blood 2 weeks post-SBRT. Treatment noted: 15 Gy SBRT to primary tumor, nephrectomy 4 weeks later. The repertoire was sequenced with immunoSEQ multiplex PCR; TCRdb's copy has only in-frame clones and lacks some. The sample carries about 150,000 clones, about nine tenths recorded once. Source: blood, taken from a patient whose treatment included radiotherapy and nephrectomy. The receptors come from a woman aged 50 to 60 with renal cell carcinoma.

J is TRBJ2-3 and V is TRBV7-3; TRBD2 matches 13 bases. V lost 5 bases, J lost 4 bases, and 0 bases stayed unmatched. The CDR3 covers 14 residues. Per germline, CDR1 SGHTA and CDR2 FQGTGA. The CDR3 DNA reads TGTGCCAGCAGCACTAGCGGGGGGGCAGATACGCAGTATTTT. This gives the protein CASSTSGGADTQYF.

V and J are TRBV18 and TRBJ1-1; tentatively, D is TRBD1 (6 bases). Germline V gene data show CDR1 as KGHSH and CDR2 as LQKENI. The V gene lost 1 base and the J gene lost 1 base, with 13 bases spanning the gap. The CDR3 spans 16 residues. In nucleotides, the CDR3 is TGTGCCAGCTCACCACGGGACATACCCTCGAACACTGAAGCTTTCTTT. This codes for CASSPRDIPSNTEAFF.

CDR3 region: CASSTSGRTEAFF. The DNA for the CDR3 is TGTGCCAGTAGTACCTCAGGCCGCACTGAAGCTTTCTTT. The chain has TRBV19 and TRBJ1-1; no clear D gene. CDR3 length: 13 residues. Trimming took off 4 bases at V and 4 bases at J, with 10 bases between the two ends. Germline-derived CDR1 and CDR2 are LNHDA and SQIVND (reference sequence).

The V call is TRBV6-6, the J call TRBJ2-2, with D possibly matching TRBD1 (6 bases). The length of the CDR3 is 13 residues. Trimming removed 4 bases at V and 6 bases at J, with 9 bases between. Germline values: CDR1 MNHNY, CDR2 SVGAGI (reference sequence). The CDR3 DNA reads as TGTGCCAGCAGTTTAGGGGGTCCCGGGGAGCTGTTTTTT. Translation gives CASSLGGPGELFF.

The rearrangement joins TRBV11-3 to TRBJ1-6; D is undetermined. Trimming left V 5 bases short and J 5 bases short, with 16 bases between. This CDR3 is 16 amino acids long. Germline V gene data show CDR1 as SGHNT and CDR2 as YENEEA. CDR3 loop: CASSHSGRRDNSPLHF. CDR3 bases: TGTGCCAGCAGCCACTCGGGGAGGAGGGATAATTCACCCCTCCACTTT.

This clone was recorded at least ten times. The CDR3 coding sequence is TGTGCCAGCAGCTTAGATGTCACAGTAGGTCAGCCCCAGCATTTT. Translation: CASSLDVTVGQPQHF. The rearrangement uses TRBV7-9 and TRBJ1-5; D gene ambiguous. The CDR3 is made up of 15 amino acids. Trimming shortened V by 1 base and J by 6 bases, and 13 bases separated the two germline ends. The germline CDR1 and CDR2 sequences are SEHNR and FQNEAQ (reference sequence). Combining the CDR3 with reference TRBV7-9 and TRBJ1-5 gives the whole variable domain DTGVSQNPRHKITKRGQNVTFRCDPISEHNRLYWYRQTLGQGPEFLTYFQNEAQLEKSRLLSDRFSAERPKGSFSTLEIQRTEQGDSAMYLCASSLDVTVGQPQHFGDGTRLSIL.

The CDR3 DNA reads as TGTGCCAGCATTCCACAGGGATACTATGGCTACACCTTC. Translated, it gives CASIPQGYYGYTF. The chain joins TRBV6-1 to TRBJ1-2, with D perhaps matching TRBD1 (6 bases). Germline CDR1 MNHNS, CDR2 SASEGT. This CDR3 spans 13 amino acids. The ends were cut back, 7 bases at V and 3 bases at J, with 12 bases in the middle.

This chain joins TRBV27 and TRBJ2-3; tentatively, D is TRBD2 (6 bases). The CDR3 contains 13 residues. Trimming cost V 7 bases and J 4 bases, with 12 bases left between them. Germline lookup yields CDR1 MNHEY and CDR2 SMNVEV (reference sequence). CDR3 nucleotide sequence: TGTGCCAGCATGGCGGGGCGAGCAGATACGCAGTATTTT. Its translation: CASMAGRADTQYF.

The V call is TRBV4-3, the J call TRBJ1-2; D not certain. Trimming left V 4 bases short and J 7 bases short, with 13 bases between. This CDR3 has 13 amino acids. CDR1 and CDR2 from the germline V gene are LGHNA and YSLEER. CDR3 sequence: CASSREFMGGYTF. In DNA form, the CDR3 reads TGCGCCAGCAGCCGAGAGTTTATGGGTGGCTACACCTTC.